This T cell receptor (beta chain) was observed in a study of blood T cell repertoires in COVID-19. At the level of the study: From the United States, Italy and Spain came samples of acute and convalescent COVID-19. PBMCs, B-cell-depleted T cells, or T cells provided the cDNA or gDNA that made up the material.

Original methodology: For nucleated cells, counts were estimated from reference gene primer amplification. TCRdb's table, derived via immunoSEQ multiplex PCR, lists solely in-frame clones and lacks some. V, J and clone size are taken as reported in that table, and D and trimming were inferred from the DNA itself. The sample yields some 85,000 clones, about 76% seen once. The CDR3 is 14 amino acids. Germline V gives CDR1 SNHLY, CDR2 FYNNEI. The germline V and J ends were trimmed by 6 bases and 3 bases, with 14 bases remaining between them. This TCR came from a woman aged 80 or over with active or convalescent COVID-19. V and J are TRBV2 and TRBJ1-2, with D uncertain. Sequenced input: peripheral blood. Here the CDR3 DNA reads TGTGCCAGCAGGGGAGATATCGACGACTATGGCTACACCTTC. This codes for CASRGDIDDYGYTF.